These 16 T cell receptor beta chains were all obtained from the same sample, sequenced in a study of blood T cell repertoires in COVID-19. Using immunoSEQ multiplex PCR, the repertoire was profiled, and TCRdb retains in-frame clones only, with some absent. The sample yields approximately 50,000 clones, around nine tenths seen once. The sample taken for sequencing was peripheral blood. The receptors stem from a human donor in a cohort sampled during active COVID-19.

The CDR3 spells CAWSGTVTGELFF. In DNA, the CDR3 is TGTGCCTGGAGTGGGACAGTTACCGGGGAGCTGTTTTTT. The genes are TRBV30 and TRBJ2-2; perhaps TRBD1 as D (6 bases). V lost 1 base, J lost 5 bases, and 8 bases lay in between. This CDR3 spans 13 amino acids. CDR1 GTSNPN and CDR2 SVGIG come from the germline V gene (reference sequence).

The chain employs TRBV18 and TRBJ2-7, with 10 bases matching TRBD2. The CDR3 length is 17 residues. Per germline, CDR1 KGHSH and CDR2 LQKENI. The V gene end was trimmed by 2 bases and the J gene end by 4 bases; junction bases not matched to a gene: 11. The CDR3, as DNA: TGTGCCAGCTCACCAAGGTTATCTAGCGGGAGCCCGTACGAGCAGTACTTC. Residues: CASSPRLSSGSPYEQYF.

The V and J genes are TRBV9 and TRBJ1-2; a weak D match, TRBD1 (5 bases). Germline CDR1 SGDLS, CDR2 YYNGEE. This CDR3 comprises 13 residues. Trimming cost V 1 base and J 4 bases, with 8 bases left between them. The DNA of the CDR3 is TGTGCCAGCAGCGTACAGGGCTTCTATGGCTACACCTTC. Translated: CASSVQGFYGYTF.

This sequence joins TRBV27 and TRBJ2-5; 10 nucleotides align to TRBD2. The CDR3 spans 15 residues. Trimming removed 4 bases from V and 9 bases from J; junction bases left unmatched: 11. From germline, CDR1 is MNHEY and CDR2 SMNVEV (reference sequence). CDR3: CASSSRLAGAWAQYF. The CDR3 region has the DNA TGTGCCAGCAGTTCCCGGCTAGCGGGGGCATGGGCCCAGTACTTC.

This chain uses TRBV27 with TRBJ1-1; D gene unclear. The V gene's germline CDR1 is MNHEY and CDR2 SMNVEV (reference sequence). V lost 5 bases, J lost 1 base, and 17 bases lay in between. This CDR3 region has 16 residues. The CDR3 loop reads CASSQSRGRANTEAFF. CDR3 coding DNA: TGTGCCAGCAGTCAATCGAGAGGGCGGGCGAACACTGAAGCTTTCTTT.

The chain has TRBV6-5 and TRBJ1-1, with 7 bases matching TRBD1. CDR1 and CDR2 from the germline V gene are MNHEY and SVGAGI. The CDR3 spans 13 residues. Trimming took 5 bases from V and 2 from J; bases not matched to a gene: 2. CDR3 bases: TGTGCCAGCAGTAGACAGGGCAACACTGAAGCTTTCTTT. As protein: CASSRQGNTEAFF.

The chain has TRBV7-2 and TRBJ1-5; a weak D match, TRBD1 (5 bases). CDR3 length: 15 residues. Germline CDR1 reads SGHTA; CDR2 reads FQGNSA. Trimming left V 1 base short and J 2 bases short, with 9 bases between. The CDR3 DNA sequence: TGTGCCAGCAGCTTAGTAGGGGTTGGCAATCAGCCCCAGCATTTT. Amino acid sequence: CASSLVGVGNQPQHF.

V usage is TRBV5-6 and J usage is TRBJ1-2, with D tentatively TRBD1 (6 bases). The ends were cut back, 1 base at V and 8 bases at J, with 15 bases in the middle. CDR1 is SGHDT and CDR2 is YYEEEE in the germline V gene. The CDR3 has 14 residues. The CDR3 nucleotides are TGTGCCAGCAGCTTGTACGTGGGGGCTTTCGGCTACACCTTC. This encodes CASSLYVGAFGYTF.

This clone was observed a handful of times. V and J are TRBV4-2 and TRBJ1-2; weak D call: TRBD1 (5 bases). This CDR3 region has 14 residues. Trimming took 0 bases from V and 8 from J, leaving 13 bases between them. Germline V gene data show CDR1 as LGHNA and CDR2 as YNFKEQ. DNA for the CDR3: TGTGCCAGCAGCCAAGATTTTAACCAGGGAGGCTACACCTTC. Translating gives CASSQDFNQGGYTF.

The sample holds one count of this clone. This CDR3 is CASRMDRGSYEQYF. The CDR3 DNA follows: TGTGCCAGCAGGATGGACAGGGGCTCCTACGAGCAGTACTTC. The J gene is TRBJ2-7, the V gene TRBV2; 9 bases match TRBD1. Germline CDR1 and CDR2: SNHLY and FYNNEI. The V gene end was trimmed by 6 bases and the J gene end by 0 bases; junction bases not matched to a gene: 3. The CDR3 consists of 14 residues.

This clone was counted between two and nine times. The rearrangement joins TRBV5-1 to TRBJ1-3; no reliable D call. The CDR3 is 16 amino acids. Trimming pared 0 bases from V and 0 bases from J, leaving 10 bases between. Germline V gene sequence: CDR1 SGHRS, CDR2 YFSETQ. For the CDR3, the DNA is TGCGCCAGCAGCTTGGTAGCAGCCACCTCTGGAAACACCATATATTTT. This translates into CASSLVAATSGNTIYF.

This clone has a single count. The CDR3 DNA follows: TGTGCCACCAGTGATTCCGGGACAGGGGGCGAGGAGACCCAGTACTTC. Protein sequence: CATSDSGTGGEETQYF. The genes are TRBV24-1 and TRBJ2-5; 12 nucleotides align to TRBD1. Germline V CDR1 and CDR2: KGHDR, SFDVKD. V gave up 2 bases and J gave up 5 bases; unmatched junction bases: 5. CDR3 length: 16 amino acids.

The genes are TRBV5-6 and TRBJ1-2; D unresolved. V was trimmed by 0 bases and J by 4 bases, leaving 7 bases between them. The CDR3 is 13 residues long. Germline CDR1 SGHDT, CDR2 YYEEEE. In DNA, the CDR3 is TGTGCCAGCAGCTTGGTTGCGGTCTATGGCTACACCTTC. It yields the protein CASSLVAVYGYTF.

A single count supports this clone. The chain couples TRBV4-2 to TRBJ2-7; TRBD2 matches 11 bases. Germline V gives CDR1 LGHNA, CDR2 YNFKEQ. J lost 3 bases, V lost 2 bases, and 6 bases had no gene match. The CDR3 is 16 amino acids. CDR3 bases: TGTGCCAGCAGCCAACAAAGGGGGACTAGCGGCTACGAGCAGTACTTC. Translated, it gives CASSQQRGTSGYEQYF.

This sequence joins TRBV6-5 and TRBJ2-5; TRBD2 matches at 8 bases. CDR3 length: 13 amino acids. CDR1 and CDR2 (germline): MNHEY, SVGAGI. The V gene end was trimmed by 5 bases and the J gene end by 1 base; junction bases not matched to a gene: 0. This CDR3 is CASSTSGQETQYF. In DNA form, the CDR3 reads TGTGCCAGCAGTACTAGCGGCCAAGAGACCCAGTACTTC.

The chain links TRBV19 to TRBJ1-2; D is undetermined. This CDR3 is 10 amino acids long. With 8 bases removed from V and 7 bases from J, the gap between germline ends came to 8 bases. Germline CDR1 is LNHDA and CDR2 is SQIVND (reference sequence). The CDR3 sequence: CASPRGGYTF. CDR3 bases: TGTGCCAGTCCCCGGGGTGGCTACACCTTC.